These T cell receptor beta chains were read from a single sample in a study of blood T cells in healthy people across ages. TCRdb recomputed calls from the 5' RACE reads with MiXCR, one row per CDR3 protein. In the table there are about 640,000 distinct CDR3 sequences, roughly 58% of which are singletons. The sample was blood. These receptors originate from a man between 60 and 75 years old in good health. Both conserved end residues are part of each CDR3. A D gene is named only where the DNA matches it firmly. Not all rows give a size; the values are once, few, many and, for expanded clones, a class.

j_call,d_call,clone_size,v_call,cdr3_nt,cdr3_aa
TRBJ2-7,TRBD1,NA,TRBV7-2,TGTGCCAGCAGCGCCACAGGGGGCTACGAGCAGTACTTC,CASSATGGYEQYF
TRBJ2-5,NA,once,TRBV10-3,TGTGCCATCAGTGAAGGGAGGGGGTTTCAAGAGACCCAGTACTTC,CAISEGRGFQETQYF
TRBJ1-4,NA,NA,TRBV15,TGTGCCACCTTAACCTGGGGCCAGGGGCGTGGAACTAATGAAAAACTGTTTTTT,CATLTWGQGRGTNEKLFF
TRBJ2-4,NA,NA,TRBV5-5,TGTGCCAGCAGCTTCGAGCTTGGGGGGTCCTCAGCCAAAAACATTCAGTACTTC,CASSFELGGSSAKNIQYF
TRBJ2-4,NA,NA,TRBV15,TGTGCCACCAGTCCGGGGGGCAGGCTAGCCAAAAACATTCAGTACTTC,CATSPGGRLAKNIQYF
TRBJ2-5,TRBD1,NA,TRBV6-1,TGTGCCAGCAGCGAAGGGGGACAGCTTTTAGAGACCCAGTACTTC,CASSEGGQLLETQYF
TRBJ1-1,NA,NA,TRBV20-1,TGCAGTGCTAGTAGAGGTACGGTCACTGAAGCTTTCTTT,CSASRGTVTEAFF
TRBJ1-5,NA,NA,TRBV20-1,TGCAGTGCCCCGGACGGGAGCAATCAGCCCCAGCATTTT,CSAPDGSNQPQHF
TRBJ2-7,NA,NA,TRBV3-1,TGTGCCAGCAGCTCCACGTGGGACTCCTACGAGCAGTACTTC,CASSSTWDSYEQYF
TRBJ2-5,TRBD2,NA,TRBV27,TGTGCCAGCAGTCTTTCGACTAGCGGGGGCCGTTACAATGAGCAGTACTTC,CASSLSTSGGRYNEQYF
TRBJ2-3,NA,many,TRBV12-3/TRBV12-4,TGTGCCAGCAGCCCCGCAAATACGCAGTATTTT,CASSPANTQYF
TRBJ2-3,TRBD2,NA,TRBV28,TGTGCCAGCAGCCTCTGGACTAGCGGATTCACAGATACGCAGTATTTT,CASSLWTSGFTDTQYF
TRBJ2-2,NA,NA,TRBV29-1,TGCAGCGGGGCGGGGAACACCGGGGAGCTGTTTTTT,CSGAGNTGELFF
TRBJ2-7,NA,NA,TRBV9,TGTGCCAGCAGCGGAGAAGTAAGGGCCGAGCAGTACTTC,CASSGEVRAEQYF
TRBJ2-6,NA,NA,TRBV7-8,TGTGCCACGAAACAGGGTGCCCGCTCTGGGGCCAACGTCCTGACTTTC,CATKQGARSGANVLTF
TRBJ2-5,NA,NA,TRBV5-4,TGTGCCAGCAGCCGAGCGGGCAGGGTAATCCAAGAGACCCAGTACTTC,CASSRAGRVIQETQYF
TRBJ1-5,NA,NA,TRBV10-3,TGTGCCATCAGTGCTGGGAGCAATCAGCCCCAGCATTTT,CAISAGSNQPQHF
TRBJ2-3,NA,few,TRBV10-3,TGTGCCATCAGCCCTCAGGGGACAGATACGCAGTATTTT,CAISPQGTDTQYF
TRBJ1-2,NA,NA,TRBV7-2,TGTGCCAGCAGCTTTTCCAGCGACGGGGGCGACTACACCTTC,CASSFSSDGGDYTF
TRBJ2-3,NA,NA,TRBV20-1,TGCAGTGCTAGACGGCAGTCTAGCACAGATACGCAGTATTTT,CSARRQSSTDTQYF
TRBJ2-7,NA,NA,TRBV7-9,TGTGCCAGCAGCACTCGGGACTGGGGGGACTACGAGCAGTACTTC,CASSTRDWGDYEQYF
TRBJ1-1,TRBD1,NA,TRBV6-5,TGTGCCAGCAGTGACCCAGGGACAGGCGCAACTGAAGCTTTCTTT,CASSDPGTGATEAFF
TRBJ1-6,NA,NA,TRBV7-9,TGTGCCAGCATCACCCTCCCCCCCTATAATTCACCCCTCCACTTT,CASITLPPYNSPLHF
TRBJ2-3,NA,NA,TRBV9,TGTGCCAGCAGCTCCCGACAGATAGATACGCAGTATTTT,CASSSRQIDTQYF
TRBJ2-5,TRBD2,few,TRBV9,TGTGCCAGCAACGTAGAGGGACTAGCGGGGGGCTCGGGGACCCAGTACTTC,CASNVEGLAGGSGTQYF
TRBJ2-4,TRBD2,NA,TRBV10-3,TGTGCCATCAGTGGAGCGGGGGACTACCAGTACTTC,CAISGAGDYQYF
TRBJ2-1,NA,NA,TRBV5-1,TGCGCCAGCAGCTTGGGCTCGGTACGGAATGAGCAGTTCTTC,CASSLGSVRNEQFF
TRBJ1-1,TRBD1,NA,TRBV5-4,TGTGCCAGCAGCTTGGGCGTACAGGGGGCGCAAAACACTGAAGCTTTCTTT,CASSLGVQGAQNTEAFF
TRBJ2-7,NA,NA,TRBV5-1,TGCGCCAGCAGCTTGGGATCAGGGAACACCGACGAGCAGTACTTC,CASSLGSGNTDEQYF
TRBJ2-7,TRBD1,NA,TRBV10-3,TGTGCCATCAGCGAACAGGGGGCATCGGCCTACGAGCAGTACTTC,CAISEQGASAYEQYF
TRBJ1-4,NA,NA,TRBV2,TGTGCCAGCAGATCGGGGCAGGGTGCAACTAATGAAAAACTGTTTTTT,CASRSGQGATNEKLFF
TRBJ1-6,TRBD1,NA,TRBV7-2,TGTGCCAGCAGCTTACCGACAGGGGGCTGGGGTTCACCCCTCCACTTT,CASSLPTGGWGSPLHF
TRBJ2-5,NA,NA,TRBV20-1,TGCAGTGCTAGTAGGGACTGGCGGGGCGAGACCCAGTACTTC,CSASRDWRGETQYF
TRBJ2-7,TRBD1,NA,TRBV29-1,TGCAGCGTAGGACAGGGTTACAATGAGCAGTACTTC,CSVGQGYNEQYF
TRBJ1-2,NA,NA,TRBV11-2,TGTGCCAGCAGCTTGCGGACGGAGTATGGCTACACCTTC,CASSLRTEYGYTF
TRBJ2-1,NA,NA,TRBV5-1,TGCGCCAGCAGCTTGGAAGGGGGGTGGTACAATGAGCAGTTCTTC,CASSLEGGWYNEQFF
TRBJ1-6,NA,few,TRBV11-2,TGTGCCAGCAGCTTAGGGGGTCAGGGTGATTCACCCCTCCACTTT,CASSLGGQGDSPLHF
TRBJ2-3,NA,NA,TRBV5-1,TGCGCCAGCAGCTTGGAGGCCACCACAGATACGCAGTATTTT,CASSLEATTDTQYF
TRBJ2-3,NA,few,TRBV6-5,TGTGCCAGCAGACGGGGGGCCAGGGAATGGGCAGATACGCAGTATTTT,CASRRGAREWADTQYF
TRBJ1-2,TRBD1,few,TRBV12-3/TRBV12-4,TGTGCCAGCAGTTTAGAGGAACAGGGGGTGTTGTGCACCTTC,CASSLEEQGVLCTF
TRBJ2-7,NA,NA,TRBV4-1,TGCGCCAGCAGCCGCCCGGGACAACTCTACGAGCAGTACTTC,CASSRPGQLYEQYF
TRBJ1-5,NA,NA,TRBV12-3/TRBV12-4,TGTGCCAGCAGTCCTACAGGGTATAGCAATCAGCCCCAGCATTTT,CASSPTGYSNQPQHF
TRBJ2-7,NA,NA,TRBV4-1,TGCGCCAGCAGCCAAAATCAGGGATACGAGCAGTACTTC,CASSQNQGYEQYF